Below are 22 T cell receptor beta chains sequenced from a single sample in a study of cytomegalovirus exposure and HLA in healthy donors. Only in-frame clones appear in the TCRdb table, and some are missing; sequencing was by immunoSEQ multiplex PCR. Found here are some 140,000 clones, 70% to 90% of them singletons; the top ten hold approximately 2%. The sequencing sample was made of PBMCs. The source of these receptors is a human donor in good health.

This clone was observed a few times. The genes are TRBV6-5 and TRBJ1-1, with D possibly TRBD1 on 5 matching bases. Trimming removed 5 bases at V and 8 bases at J, with 9 bases between. Germline CDR1 MNHEY, CDR2 SVGAGI. The CDR3 is 11 residues long. DNA for the CDR3: TGTGCCAGCAGTCAACGGGGGGAAGCTTTCTTT. Translated: CASSQRGEAFF.

CDR3 residues: CASSVRAYEQYF. CDR3 in DNA: TGTGCCAGCAGCGTCCGGGCCTACGAGCAGTACTTC. The rearrangement joins TRBV28 to TRBJ2-7; no clear D gene. The germline gives CDR1 MDHEN, CDR2 SYDVKM. V lost 6 bases, J lost 2 bases, and 8 bases lay in between. The CDR3 runs to 12 residues. Full variable domain (rest looked up from reference TRBV28 and TRBJ2-7): DVKVTQSSRYLVKRTGEKVFLECVQDMDHENMFWYRQDPGLGLRLIYFSYDVKMKEKGDIPEGYSVSREKKERFSLILESASTNQTSMYLCASSVRAYEQYFGPGTRLTVT.

This clone occurred a few times. The rearrangement links TRBV5-4 to TRBJ1-2; TRBD1 agrees at 11 bases. The J segment lost 4 bases and the V segment lost 4 bases, leaving 3 bases of the junction unmatched. Per the germline V gene, CDR1 is SGHNT and CDR2 is YYREEE (reference sequence). This CDR3 is 14 amino acids long. The CDR3: CASSVGTGGYGYTF. CDR3 nucleotides: TGTGCCAGCAGCGTAGGGACAGGGGGCTATGGCTACACCTTC.

This chain connects TRBV25-1 to TRBJ1-1; 11 bases fit TRBD1. The CDR3 is 16 amino acids. Trimming cost V 2 bases and J 4 bases; bases outside gene matches: 6. Germline V lookup: CDR1 MGHDK, CDR2 SYGVNS. CDR3 DNA sequence: TGTGCCAGCAGTGAACCCGGGACAGGGGGGGCCACTGAAGCTTTCTTT. Its protein is CASSEPGTGGATEAFF.

This chain uses TRBV30 with TRBJ1-4; D is ambiguous. Germline CDR1 reads GTSNPN; CDR2 reads SVGIG (reference sequence). The V end was cut by 3 bases, the J end by 6 bases, with 14 bases between. This CDR3 region has 14 residues. DNA of the CDR3: TGTGCCTGGAGCCCTGTGGCGGGATATGAAAAACTGTTTTTT. This sequence encodes CAWSPVAGYEKLFF. The full variable domain, with the rest looked up from reference TRBV30 and TRBJ1-4, is SQTIHQWPATLVQPVGSPLSLECTVEGTSNPNLYWYRQAAGRGLQLLFYSVGIGQISSEVPQNLSASRPQDRQFILSSKKLLLSDSGFYLCAWSPVAGYEKLFFGSGTQLSVL.

The V gene is TRBV10-3, the J gene TRBJ2-7; 11 bases map to TRBD2. The germline gives CDR1 ENHRY, CDR2 SYGVKD. CDR3 length: 13 amino acids. The V segment lost 10 bases and the J segment 2 bases; nucleotides outside the gene matches: 4. The CDR3 is CATGTSGTYEQYF. CDR3 nucleotides: TGTGCCACCGGGACTAGCGGAACCTACGAGCAGTACTTC.

This clone showed up many times. In DNA, the CDR3 is TGTGCCAGCAGCCAAGATCGAGCGGTACCCTACGAGCAGTACTTC. It specifies CASSQDRAVPYEQYF. The chain carries TRBV4-2 and TRBJ2-7; D possibly corresponds to TRBD2 (5 bases). Germline V gene data show CDR1 as LGHNA and CDR2 as YNFKEQ. Trimming removed 0 bases at V and 2 bases at J, with 11 bases between. This CDR3 has 15 amino acids.

The chain couples TRBV5-5 to TRBJ1-4; perhaps TRBD1 as D (6 bases). The germline V gene encodes CDR1 SGHKS and CDR2 YYEKEE (reference sequence). The CDR3 is made up of 15 amino acids. The V end lost 2 bases, the J end lost 1 base, and 9 bases lay between the germline ends. CDR3 bases: TGTGCCAGCAGCTTCTACAGGGAAACTAATGAAAAACTGTTTTTT. Translation: CASSFYRETNEKLFF.

This clone was counted a few times. V is TRBV7-9 and J is TRBJ1-2; TRBD1 matches 11 bases. CDR3 size: 15 residues. V trimming: 3 bases; J trimming: 8 bases; junction bases outside the gene matches: 8. Looked up from germline, CDR1 is SEHNR and CDR2 is FQNEAQ (reference sequence). For the CDR3, the DNA is TGTGCCAGCAGCTTCGGACAGGGGGCCGGTAAAGGCTACACCTTC. Its translation is CASSFGQGAGKGYTF.

As DNA, the CDR3 is TGTGCCAGCAAGTCGGGGGGATGGACCGGGGAGCTGTTTTTT. This encodes CASKSGGWTGELFF. The rearrangement uses TRBV25-1 and TRBJ2-2, with 7 nucleotides matching TRBD2. Trimming cost V 7 bases and J 5 bases; bases outside gene matches: 7. Per germline, CDR1 MGHDK and CDR2 SYGVNS. CDR3 size: 14 residues.

This chain links TRBV7-9 with TRBJ2-7, with 8 bases identical to TRBD1. V shed 5 bases, J shed 1 base, and the junction held 10 bases outside the gene matches. The CDR3 length is 16 residues. Germline V gene data show CDR1 as SEHNR and CDR2 as FQNEAQ (reference sequence). DNA of the CDR3: TGTGCCAGCAGCACCGCGGTGACAGGGGAGTCCTACGAGCAGTACTTC. Protein product: CASSTAVTGESYEQYF.

Of note for this clone: The sample carries other DNA sequences with the same CDR3. This chain connects TRBV18 to TRBJ2-7; 8 nucleotides line up with TRBD1. Germline CDR1 KGHSH, CDR2 LQKENI. CDR3 length equals 14 residues. Trimming removed 2 bases from V and 1 base from J; junction bases left unmatched: 1. As DNA, the CDR3 is TGTGCCAGCTCACCAGGGACAGGATCCTACGAGCAGTACTTC. This encodes CASSPGTGSYEQYF.

This CDR3 reads CAWREAGEQFF. The CDR3 nucleotides are TGTGCCTGGAGAGAGGCCGGTGAGCAGTTCTTC. The chain uses TRBV30 and TRBJ2-1; D gene unclear. The germline gives CDR1 GTSNPN, CDR2 SVGIG (reference sequence). The germline V and J ends were trimmed by 3 bases and 9 bases, with 9 bases remaining between them. This CDR3 is built from 11 residues.

The chain carries TRBV18 and TRBJ2-2; TRBD2 agrees at 7 bases. V shed 5 bases and J 0 bases; nucleotides not matched to a gene: 6. CDR3 length: 16 residues. From germline, CDR1 is KGHSH and CDR2 LQKENI. The CDR3 DNA is TGTGCCAGCTCATCCGGGACTAACGCGAACACCGGGGAGCTGTTTTTT. Translation: CASSSGTNANTGELFF.

This clone has a single count. In nucleotides, the CDR3 is TGTGCCAGCAGCTTTACTAGCGGGGGGGGGACCCAGTACTTC. This gives the protein CASSFTSGGGTQYF. The rearrangement uses TRBV5-6 and TRBJ2-5; 13 nucleotides agree with TRBD2. The CDR3 runs to 14 residues. CDR1 and CDR2 (germline): SGHDT, YYEEEE. J gave up 7 bases and V 2 bases, and 2 bases lay outside the gene matches.

The rearrangement uses TRBV7-2 and TRBJ2-3, with no clear D. Trimming left V 0 bases short and J 3 bases short, with 4 bases between. The CDR3 length is 13 residues. Germline V CDR1 and CDR2: SGHTA, FQGNSA. The CDR3 nucleotides are TGTGCCAGCAGCTTAGCACTGACAGATACGCAGTATTTT. It codes for CASSLALTDTQYF.

V gene TRBV2 combines with J gene TRBJ2-2; possible D gene TRBD2, 6 bases. The CDR3 loop spans 16 amino acids. The germline V gene encodes CDR1 SNHLY and CDR2 FYNNEI. Trimming removed 2 bases at V and 0 bases at J, with 10 bases between. Written as DNA, the CDR3 is TGTGCCAGCAGTGAATGGCTAGCGTCGAACACCGGGGAGCTGTTTTTT. Its translation: CASSEWLASNTGELFF.

This clone was detected only a few times. The V call is TRBV28, the J call TRBJ1-2; no firm D call. Germline V gene lookup returns CDR1 MDHEN and CDR2 SYDVKM. This CDR3 spans 13 amino acids. The V gene lost 2 bases and the J gene lost 6 bases, with 10 bases spanning the gap. Written as DNA, the CDR3 is TGTGCCAGCAGTTTACGTGATACGGATGGCTACACCTTC. Protein product: CASSLRDTDGYTF.

The rearrangement joins TRBV5-1 to TRBJ1-2; no definite D call. V was clipped by 7 bases and J by 8 bases, with 18 bases between them. The CDR3 has 13 amino acids. Germline V gene data show CDR1 as SGHRS and CDR2 as YFSETQ. The CDR3 protein is CASYELSGEGYTF. CDR3 nucleotide sequence: TGCGCCAGCTATGAACTTTCTGGGGAGGGCTACACCTTC.

The CDR3 sequence: CASSSHRGQTYYGYTF. The CDR3 DNA sequence: TGTGCCAGCAGCTCCCACAGGGGCCAGACTTACTATGGCTACACCTTC. The rearrangement links TRBV7-2 to TRBJ1-2; 7 positions agree with TRBD1. V was clipped by 4 bases and J by 3 bases; unmatched bases: 11. Germline CDR1 reads SGHTA; CDR2 reads FQGNSA. The CDR3 consists of 16 residues. Full variable domain (remainder filled in from reference TRBV7-2 and TRBJ1-2): GAGVSQSPSNKVTEKGKDVELRCDPISGHTALYWYRQSLGQGLEFLIYFQGNSAPDKSGLPSDRFSAERTGGSVSTLTIQRTQQEDSAVYLCASSSHRGQTYYGYTFGSGTRLTVV.

V usage is TRBV13 and J usage is TRBJ1-2; D is ambiguous. Trimming removed 5 bases from V and 4 bases from J, with 17 bases in between. Germline V lookup: CDR1 PRHDT, CDR2 FYEKMQ (reference sequence). This CDR3 has 15 amino acids. In DNA form, the CDR3 reads TGTGCCAGCAGCCCCACCCGCGGGGTCGGCTATGGCTACACCTTC. Amino acid sequence: CASSPTRGVGYGYTF.

The chain couples TRBV5-1 to TRBJ2-7, with D tentatively TRBD2 (6 bases). This CDR3 spans 16 amino acids. The V end lost 0 bases, the J end lost 0 bases, and 13 bases lay between the germline ends. Germline CDR1 and CDR2: SGHRS and YFSETQ. CDR3: CASSLEGLPYSYEQYF. The CDR3 DNA follows: TGCGCCAGCAGCTTGGAGGGACTCCCTTACTCCTACGAGCAGTACTTC.